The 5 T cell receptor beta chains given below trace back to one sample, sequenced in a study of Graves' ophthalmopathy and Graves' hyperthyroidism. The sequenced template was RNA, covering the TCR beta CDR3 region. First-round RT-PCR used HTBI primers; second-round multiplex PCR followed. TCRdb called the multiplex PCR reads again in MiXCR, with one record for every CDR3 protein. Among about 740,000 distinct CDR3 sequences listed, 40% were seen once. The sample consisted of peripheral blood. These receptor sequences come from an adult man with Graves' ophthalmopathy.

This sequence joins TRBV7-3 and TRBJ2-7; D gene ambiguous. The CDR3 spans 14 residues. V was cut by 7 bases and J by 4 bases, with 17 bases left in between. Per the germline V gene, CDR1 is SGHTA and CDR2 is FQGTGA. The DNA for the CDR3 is TGTGCCAGCAATCAGCTCGGAGACCTTTACGAGCAGTACTTC. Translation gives CASNQLGDLYEQYF.

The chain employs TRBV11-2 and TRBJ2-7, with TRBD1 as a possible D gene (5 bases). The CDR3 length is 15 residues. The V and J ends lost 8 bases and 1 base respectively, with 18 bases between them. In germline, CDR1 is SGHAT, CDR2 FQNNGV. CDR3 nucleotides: TGTGCCAGCGCTGAAGCAGGGTGGAGATCCTACGAGCAGTACTTC. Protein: CASAEAGWRSYEQYF.

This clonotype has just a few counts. DNA for the CDR3: TGTGCCAGCAGACGGGACCTACAAGAGACCCAGTACTTC. Amino acids: CASRRDLQETQYF. V and J are TRBV7-9 and TRBJ2-5; the D gene could be TRBD1 or TRBD2 (5 bases each). This CDR3 is built from 13 residues. Germline-derived CDR1 and CDR2 are SEHNR and FQNEAQ (reference sequence). V was shortened by 6 bases and J by 2 bases, with 10 bases between the two germline ends. Drawing the rest from reference TRBV7-9 and TRBJ2-5, the complete variable domain is DTGVSQNPRHKITKRGQNVTFRCDPISEHNRLYWYRQTLGQGPEFLTYFQNEAQLEKSRLLSDRFSAERPKGSFSTLEIQRTEQGDSAMYLCASRRDLQETQYFGPGTRLLVL.

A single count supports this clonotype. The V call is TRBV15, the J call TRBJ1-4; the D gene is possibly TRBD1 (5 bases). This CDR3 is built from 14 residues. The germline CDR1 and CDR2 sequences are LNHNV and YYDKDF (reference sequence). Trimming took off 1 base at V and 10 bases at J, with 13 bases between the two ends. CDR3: CATSRVGDVGKLFF. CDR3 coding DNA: TGTGCCACCAGCAGAGTGGGGGATGTAGGAAAACTGTTTTTT. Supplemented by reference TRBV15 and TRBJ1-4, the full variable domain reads DAMVIQNPRYQVTQFGKPVTLSCSQTLNHNVMYWYQQKSSQAPKLLFHYYDKDFNNEADTPDNFQSRRPNTSFCFLDIRSPGLGDTAMYLCATSRVGDVGKLFFGSGTQLSVL.

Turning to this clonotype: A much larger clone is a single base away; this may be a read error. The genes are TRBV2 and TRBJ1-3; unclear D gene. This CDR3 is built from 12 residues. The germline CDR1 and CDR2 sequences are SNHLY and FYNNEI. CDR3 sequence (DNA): TGTGCCAGCGTGGGGTCTGGAGACACCATATATTTT. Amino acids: CASVGSGDTIYF.